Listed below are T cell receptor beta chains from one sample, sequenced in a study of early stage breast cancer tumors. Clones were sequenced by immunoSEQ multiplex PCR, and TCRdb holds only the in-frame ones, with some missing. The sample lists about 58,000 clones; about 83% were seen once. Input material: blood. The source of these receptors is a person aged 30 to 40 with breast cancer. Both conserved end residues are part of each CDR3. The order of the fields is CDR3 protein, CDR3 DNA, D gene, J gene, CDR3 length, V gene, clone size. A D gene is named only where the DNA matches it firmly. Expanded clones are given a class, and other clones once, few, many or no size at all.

CDR3: CAWGQNSEQPQHF
DNA: TGTGCCTGGGGACAGAATAGCGAACAGCCCCAGCATTTT
D: -
J: TRBJ1-5
length: 13
V: TRBV30
size: -

CDR3: CASSPDRGDTEAFF
DNA: TGTGCCAGCTCACCCGACAGGGGTGACACTGAAGCTTTCTTT
D: TRBD1
J: TRBJ1-1
length: 14
V: TRBV18
size: few

CDR3: CASSLPPPSPGHFFTDTQYF
DNA: TGTGCCAGCAGCCTTCCCCCCCCATCCCCGGGACACTTTTTCACAGATACGCAGTATTTT
D: -
J: TRBJ2-3
length: 20
V: TRBV4-2
size: -

CDR3: CAISEATGAGNIQYF
DNA: TGTGCCATCAGTGAGGCCACCGGGGCGGGCAACATTCAGTACTTC
D: -
J: TRBJ2-4
length: 15
V: TRBV10-3
size: few

CDR3: CASSRRSSYNEQFF
DNA: TGTGCCAGCAGCCGACGGAGCTCCTACAATGAGCAGTTCTTC
D: -
J: TRBJ2-1
length: 14
V: TRBV4-2
size: -

CDR3: CATTSGSVLSTDTQYF
DNA: TGTGCCACGACTAGCGGGAGCGTCCTTAGCACAGATACGCAGTATTTT
D: TRBD2
J: TRBJ2-3
length: 16
V: TRBV19
size: -

CDR3: CASSRWMGQGPQPQHF
DNA: TGTGCCAGCAGCAGGTGGATGGGACAGGGGCCCCAGCCCCAGCATTTT
D: -
J: TRBJ1-5
length: 16
V: TRBV21-1
size: -

CDR3: CASSTPWTDTQYF
DNA: TGTGCCAGCAGCACCCCATGGACGGATACGCAGTATTTT
D: -
J: TRBJ2-3
length: 13
V: TRBV11-2
size: -

CDR3: CASSPVDMVEQFF
DNA: TGTGCCAGCAGCCCTGTCGATATGGTTGAGCAGTTCTTC
D: -
J: TRBJ2-1
length: 13
V: TRBV7-9
size: -

CDR3: CASSQESERPTDTQYF
DNA: TGTGCCAGCAGCCAAGAGTCTGAGCGTCCCACAGATACGCAGTATTTT
D: -
J: TRBJ2-3
length: 16
V: TRBV4-2
size: -

CDR3: CASSRGPGLGYEQYF
DNA: TGTGCCAGCAGTCGCGGGCCCGGCCTAGGATACGAGCAGTACTTC
D: -
J: TRBJ2-7
length: 15
V: TRBV5-6
size: -

CDR3: CASSPPQGERNTEAFF
DNA: TGTGCCAGCTCACCCCCCCAGGGCGAGAGGAACACTGAAGCTTTCTTT
D: -
J: TRBJ1-1
length: 16
V: TRBV18
size: -

CDR3: CASSSIISGRDTQYF
DNA: TGTGCCAGCAGTTCGATTATTAGCGGGAGAGATACGCAGTATTTT
D: TRBD2
J: TRBJ2-3
length: 15
V: TRBV28
size: once

CDR3: CASSEPPGVDKNIQYF
DNA: TGTGCCAGCAGCGAGCCGCCGGGGGTTGACAAAAACATTCAGTACTTC
D: -
J: TRBJ2-4
length: 16
V: TRBV5-4
size: -

CDR3: CAWTLGRETQYF
DNA: TGTGCCTGGACCTTGGGACGAGAGACCCAGTACTTC
D: -
J: TRBJ2-5
length: 12
V: TRBV30
size: -

CDR3: CASSELHQPQHF
DNA: TGCGCCAGCAGTGAGCTCCATCAGCCCCAGCATTTT
D: -
J: TRBJ1-5
length: 12
V: TRBV10-2
size: -

CDR3: CASSIPGAYGYTF
DNA: TGTGCCAGTAGTATTCCAGGGGCCTATGGCTACACCTTC
D: -
J: TRBJ1-2
length: 13
V: TRBV19
size: few

CDR3: CAWSVIGASGNTIYF
DNA: TGTGCCTGGAGTGTGATCGGAGCCTCTGGAAACACCATATATTTT
D: -
J: TRBJ1-3
length: 15
V: TRBV30
size: -

CDR3: CASSKQRTEAFF
DNA: TGTGCCAGCAGCAAACAGAGGACTGAAGCTTTCTTT
D: -
J: TRBJ1-1
length: 12
V: TRBV21-1
size: -

CDR3: CSVETGGDTEAFF
DNA: TGCAGCGTTGAAACAGGTGGGGACACTGAAGCTTTCTTT
D: -
J: TRBJ1-1
length: 13
V: TRBV29-1
size: -

CDR3: CASIPGQGIHEQYF
DNA: TGTGCCAGTATTCCGGGACAGGGGATCCACGAGCAGTACTTC
D: TRBD1
J: TRBJ2-7
length: 14
V: TRBV6-5
size: once

CDR3: CSVRGTGKEKLFF
DNA: TGCAGCGTCCGCGGGACAGGGAAAGAAAAACTGTTTTTT
D: TRBD1
J: TRBJ1-4
length: 13
V: TRBV29-1
size: -

CDR3: CASSHLAGGLTDTQYF
DNA: TGTGCCAGCAGCCACCTAGCGGGAGGGCTAACAGATACGCAGTATTTT
D: TRBD2
J: TRBJ2-3
length: 16
V: TRBV14
size: -

CDR3: CASSKGRQGWYTEAFF
DNA: TGTGCCAGCAGCAAGGGGAGACAGGGATGGTACACTGAAGCTTTCTTT
D: -
J: TRBJ1-1
length: 16
V: TRBV21-1
size: -

CDR3: CATSRDQLGDAQNSPLHF
DNA: TGTGCCACCAGCAGAGATCAATTGGGGGATGCCCAGAATTCACCCCTCCACTTT
D: -
J: TRBJ1-6
length: 18
V: TRBV15
size: -

CDR3: CASTNRAGTGVIPGELFF
DNA: TGTGCCAGCACCAACCGAGCCGGGACAGGGGTTATCCCCGGGGAGCTGTTTTTT
D: TRBD1
J: TRBJ2-2
length: 18
V: TRBV13
size: -

CDR3: CASRISQGLVYGYTF
DNA: TGCGCCAGCAGGATTTCCCAGGGGCTAGTTTATGGCTACACCTTC
D: -
J: TRBJ1-2
length: 15
V: TRBV5-1
size: once

CDR3: CASSYSGQVGEKLFF
DNA: TGTGCCAGCAGTTACTCCGGACAGGTCGGAGAAAAACTGTTTTTT
D: TRBD1
J: TRBJ1-4
length: 15
V: TRBV6-6
size: -

CDR3: CASSSGLAGFSEQYF
DNA: TGTGCCAGCAGCTCGGGACTAGCGGGATTCTCCGAGCAGTACTTC
D: TRBD2
J: TRBJ2-7
length: 15
V: TRBV7-6
size: -

CDR3: CASSQSPQGTTNTEAFF
DNA: TGTGCCAGCAGCCAGAGTCCCCAGGGGACGACGAACACTGAAGCTTTCTTT
D: -
J: TRBJ1-1
length: 17
V: TRBV4-2
size: -

CDR3: CASTIDRIQTNYGYTF
DNA: TGTGCCAGCACCATAGACAGAATACAAACTAACTATGGCTACACCTTC
D: -
J: TRBJ1-2
length: 16
V: TRBV5-4
size: -

CDR3: CASSGVEGREAFF
DNA: TGTGCCAGCTCCGGGGTGGAGGGGCGTGAAGCTTTCTTT
D: -
J: TRBJ1-1
length: 13
V: TRBV18
size: -

CDR3: CASGARALPGKETQYF
DNA: TGTGCCAGCGGAGCCAGGGCCCTCCCTGGAAAAGAGACCCAGTACTTC
D: -
J: TRBJ2-5
length: 16
V: TRBV7-2
size: -

CDR3: CASSFRRNTEAFF
DNA: TGTGCCAGCAGTTTCAGGAGGAACACTGAAGCTTTCTTT
D: -
J: TRBJ1-1
length: 13
V: TRBV27
size: few

CDR3: CASSLTFLGDTEAFF
DNA: TGCGCCAGCAGCCTGACCTTTCTCGGGGACACTGAAGCTTTCTTT
D: -
J: TRBJ1-1
length: 15
V: TRBV4-3
size: -